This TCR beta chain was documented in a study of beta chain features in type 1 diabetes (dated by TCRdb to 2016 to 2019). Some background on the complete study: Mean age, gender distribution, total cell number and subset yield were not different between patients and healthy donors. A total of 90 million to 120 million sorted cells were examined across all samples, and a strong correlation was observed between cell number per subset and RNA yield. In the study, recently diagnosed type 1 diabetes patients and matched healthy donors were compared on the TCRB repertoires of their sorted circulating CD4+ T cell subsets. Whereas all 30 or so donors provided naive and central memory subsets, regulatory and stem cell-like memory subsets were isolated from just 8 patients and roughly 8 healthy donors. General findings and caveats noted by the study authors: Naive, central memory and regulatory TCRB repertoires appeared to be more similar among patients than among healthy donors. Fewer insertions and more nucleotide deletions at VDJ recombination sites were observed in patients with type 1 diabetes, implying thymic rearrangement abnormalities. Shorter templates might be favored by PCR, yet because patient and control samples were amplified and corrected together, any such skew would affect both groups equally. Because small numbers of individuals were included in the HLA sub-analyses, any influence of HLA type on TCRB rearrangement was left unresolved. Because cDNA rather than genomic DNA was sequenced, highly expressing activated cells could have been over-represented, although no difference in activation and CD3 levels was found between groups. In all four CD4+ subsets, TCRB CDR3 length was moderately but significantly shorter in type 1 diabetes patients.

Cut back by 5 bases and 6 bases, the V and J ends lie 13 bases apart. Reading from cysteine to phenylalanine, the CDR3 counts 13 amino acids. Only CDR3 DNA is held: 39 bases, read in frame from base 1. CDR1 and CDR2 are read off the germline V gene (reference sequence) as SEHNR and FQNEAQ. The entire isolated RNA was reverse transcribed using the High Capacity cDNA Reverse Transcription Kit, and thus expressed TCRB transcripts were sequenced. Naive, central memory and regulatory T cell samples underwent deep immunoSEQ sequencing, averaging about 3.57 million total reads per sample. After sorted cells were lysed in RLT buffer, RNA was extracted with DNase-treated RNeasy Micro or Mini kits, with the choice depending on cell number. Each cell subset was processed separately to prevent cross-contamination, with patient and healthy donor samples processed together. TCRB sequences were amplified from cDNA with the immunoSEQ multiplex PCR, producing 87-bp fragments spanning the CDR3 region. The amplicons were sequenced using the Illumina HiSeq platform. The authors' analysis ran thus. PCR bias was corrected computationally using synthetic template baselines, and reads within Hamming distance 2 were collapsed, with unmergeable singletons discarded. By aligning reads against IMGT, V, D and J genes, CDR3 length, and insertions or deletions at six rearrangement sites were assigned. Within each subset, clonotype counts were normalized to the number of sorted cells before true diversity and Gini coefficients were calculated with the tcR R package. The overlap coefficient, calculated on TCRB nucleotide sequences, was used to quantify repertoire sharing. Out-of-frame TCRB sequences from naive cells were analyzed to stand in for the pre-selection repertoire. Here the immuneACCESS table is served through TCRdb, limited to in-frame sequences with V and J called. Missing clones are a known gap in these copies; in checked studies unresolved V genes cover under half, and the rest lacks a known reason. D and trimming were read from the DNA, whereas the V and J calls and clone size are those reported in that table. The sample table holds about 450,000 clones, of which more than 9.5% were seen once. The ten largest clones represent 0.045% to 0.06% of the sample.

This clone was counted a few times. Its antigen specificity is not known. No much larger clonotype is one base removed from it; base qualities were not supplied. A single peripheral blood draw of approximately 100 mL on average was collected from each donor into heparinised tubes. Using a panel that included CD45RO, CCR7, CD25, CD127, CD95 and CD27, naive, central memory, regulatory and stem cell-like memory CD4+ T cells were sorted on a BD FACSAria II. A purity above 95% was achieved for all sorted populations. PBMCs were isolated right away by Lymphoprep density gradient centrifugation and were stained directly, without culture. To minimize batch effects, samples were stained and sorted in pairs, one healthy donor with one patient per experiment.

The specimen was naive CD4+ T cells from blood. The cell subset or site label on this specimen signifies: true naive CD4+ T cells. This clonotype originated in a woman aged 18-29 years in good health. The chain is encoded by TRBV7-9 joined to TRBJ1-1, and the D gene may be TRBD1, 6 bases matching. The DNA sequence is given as TGTGCCAGCAGCGAGGGACAAGTCCCTGAAGCTTTCTTT. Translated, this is CASSEGQVPEAFF.